Given below is one TCR beta chain in context. This clonotype has a count of ten or more. What antigen it recognizes has not been identified. Per-base quality was not reported, and no clone a single base away is much larger than it. This entry is derived from a study of T cells in Graves' hyperthyroidism and ophthalmopathy (dated by TCRdb to the late 2010s). Some background on the complete study: Peripheral blood samples were taken at the time of initial diagnosis, prior to any treatment. Prospective prediction of ophthalmopathy was tested in an independent validation cohort consisting of roughly 19 hyperthyroidism patients and more than 15 patients who later progressed to ophthalmopathy. The paper describes TCR Vbeta CDR3 sequencing of around 140 peripheral blood samples, made up of some 40 ophthalmopathy patients, more than 70 hyperthyroidism patients and roughly 17 progressor patients. For training and testing, the roughly 93 patients in the discovery cohort were randomly divided in a 7:3 ratio. TCR V-J signatures able to tell the groups apart were searched for in a discovery cohort of about a hundred patients, of whom more than 40 had Graves' ophthalmopathy and more than 55 had stable Graves' hyperthyroidism. Once sampling was done, hyperthyroidism patients were given methimazole at a starting dose of 30 mg daily, whereas ophthalmopathy patients were given high-dose intravenous methylprednisolone. The study also compared thyroid tissue and blood T-cell repertoires from roughly six Graves' hyperthyroidism patients.

Amplification of TCR beta CDR3 regions was carried out from RNA transcripts. A first-round RT-PCR of the TCR CDR3 used the HTBI primer set with the Qiagen OneStep RT-PCR kit. Libraries were constructed in a second round of multiplex PCR, after which size selection and purification were performed. The libraries were sequenced on an Illumina HiSeq2000 using paired-end 100 bp reads. Concerning the study's data processing: SOAPnuke was used to process the raw data, throwing out any read that contained adapters or uncalled bases, had a mean Phred below 15, or lacked an exact constant-primer or identifier match. COPE v1.2.5 was used to merge high-quality paired reads, and clonotypes were defined as unique nucleotide sequences. MiTCR v1.1 was used to align the clonotypes against IMGT TRBV, TRBD and TRBJ reference segments. Only V-J combinations with frequency above 0.0001, covering about 99% of repertoires, were analysed. A TCS score was defined as the ratio of F50 (clonal expansion) to E x V (chaos), with BLOSUM62-based TCRdist applied between CDR3 peptides within each V-J. Welch's t-statistics and random forest reduced 514 V-J features to roughly 13, which were used in a naive Bayes classifier (R e1071). In-frame beta chains were kept once TCRdb had trimmed the public reads at Q25 with fastp and called clones with MiXCR. When rows share a CDR3 protein, they turn into one entry using the most common DNA and genes. TCRdb, rather than the study authors, made the V and J calls. The sample table holds 500,000 to 700,000 distinct CDR3 sequences, of which 15% to 20% were seen once. 18% of the sample is in the top ten clones.

Overall results and qualifications from the work: Most expanded thyroid clonotypes (frequency above 0.001) were also found in blood, which suggests that blood repertoires may mirror thyroid immune responses. During validation, the model predicted progression to ophthalmopathy a median of approximately 7 months ahead of onset, with more than 60% sensitivity and 72% to 85% specificity. Sample size was not statistically predetermined, and investigators were not blinded to group allocation. A model built on a 13 V-J signature distinguished ophthalmopathy from stable hyperthyroidism, reaching approximately 89% sensitivity and 81% to 83% specificity in cross-validation and 80%/75% in testing.

A patient counted as having stable Graves' hyperthyroidism if no progression to ophthalmopathy occurred over 18 months of follow-up. Hyperthyroidism patients were newly diagnosed, had a disease duration of under 2 months, and were aged 18 to 65 years. The study excluded patients with uncontrolled infections, other autoimmune diseases, pregnancy or lactation. Diagnoses relied on clinical symptoms, serum thyroxine and TRAb, thyroid ultrasound and orbital computed tomography. PBMCs were isolated from more than 8 ml of fresh peripheral blood by Ficoll-Paque density gradient centrifugation. Trizol reagent was used to extract total RNA, and RNA quality was then checked on an Agilent 2100 Bioanalyzer. CDR1 MDHEN and CDR2 SYDVKM are derived from the germline V gene. V is pruned by 4 bases and J by 8 bases, leaving 8 bases of the junction without a gene match. The CDR3 sequence holds 15 residues, the cysteine and phenylalanine included. Just the 45-base CDR3 DNA is kept, in frame starting at base 1.

This clonotype was sampled from a woman aged 18-29 years with Graves' hyperthyroidism. The sequenced material came from blood. The rearrangement joined TRBV28 to TRBJ1-4; 9 bases in the junction line up with TRBD1. The DNA is as follows: TGTGCCAGCAGTTATGGGGACAGGGAGAGGGAAAAACTGTTTTTT. Its translation is CASSYGDREREKLFF.